This entry features one T cell receptor (beta chain) sequence. As yet, its antigen is unknown. This sample is part of a study of T-cell memory formation after mild COVID-19. Whole-study findings and limits: The appearance of some responding clones in pre-infection memory suggested that cross-reactive memory joined. Confirmation of SARS-CoV-2 specificity was lacking for second-wave clones peaking day 37. Clones which contracted sat mainly in CM and EM if CD4+, and in EMRA if CD8+.

TCR alpha and TCR beta cDNA libraries with sample barcodes and UMIs came from 5'RACE using constant-segment primers. TCRdb analysed the 5' RACE reads with MiXCR anew, one entry per CDR3 protein. This sample carries over 350,000 distinct CDR3 sequences, 24% of them seen once, and the ten largest clones take about 8.7%. The sequencing sample was made of PBMCs or a T cell subset sorted from them (not recorded which). The sequence was collected from an adult woman who had mild COVID-19 (a few samples of this study predate the infection). Cell type and time point are not known.

The CDR3 loop is CATSRGRAQETQYF. CDR3 bases: TGTGCCACCAGCAGAGGCAGGGCCCAAGAGACCCAGTACTTC. V and J are TRBV15 and TRBJ2-5; tentative D call: TRBD1 (5 bases). From germline, CDR1 is LNHNV and CDR2 YYDKDF (reference sequence). The CDR3 loop spans 14 amino acids. V shed 1 base and J shed 1 base, with 7 bases lying between them.